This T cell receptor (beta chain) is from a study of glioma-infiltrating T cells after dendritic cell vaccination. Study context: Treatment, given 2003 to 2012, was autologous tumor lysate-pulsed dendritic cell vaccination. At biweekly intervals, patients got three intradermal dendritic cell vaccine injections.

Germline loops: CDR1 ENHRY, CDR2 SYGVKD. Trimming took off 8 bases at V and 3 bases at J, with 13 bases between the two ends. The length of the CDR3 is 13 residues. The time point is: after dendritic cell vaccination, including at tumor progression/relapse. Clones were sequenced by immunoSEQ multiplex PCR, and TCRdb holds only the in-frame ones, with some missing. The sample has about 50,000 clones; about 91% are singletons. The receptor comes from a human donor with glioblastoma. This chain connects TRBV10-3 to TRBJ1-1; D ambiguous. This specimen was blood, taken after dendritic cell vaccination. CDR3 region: CAIRREADTEAFF. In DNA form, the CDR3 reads TGTGCCATCCGGCGGGAGGCGGACACTGAAGCTTTCTTT.